This T cell receptor (beta chain) was captured in a study of shared clonotypes between healthy human individuals. An assay was performed, and its level was deep. Original processing notes: Quality scores were absent from the junction-only immunoSEQ sequences, so filtering differed. Sequencing used immunoSEQ multiplex PCR; TCRdb keeps in-frame clones, though not all of them. The V and J calls and clone size come from that table; D and trimming were worked out from the DNA. The sample contains some 500,000 clones, around 77% of which appear only once. V shed 5 bases, J shed 6 bases, and the junction held 9 bases outside the gene matches. Germline-derived CDR1 and CDR2 are SGHNT and YYREEE (reference sequence). The CDR3 has 16 residues. Concerning this clone: Given a far larger clone just one base away, this is likely a sequencing read error. Distinct nucleotide sequences in the sample also encode this CDR3.

Every donor was a Caucasian adult from Nashville, Tennessee. Material: PBMCs. The receptor was isolated from a woman between 40 and 55 years old in good health. Some clones in this sample may be carry-over from other donors' samples. The chain uses TRBV5-4 and TRBJ2-3, with TRBD2 identical over 13 bases. The CDR3 bases are TGTGCCAGCAGGCGGACTAGCGGGGGCCCCGGGGATACGCAGTATTTT. This gives the protein CASRRTSGGPGDTQYF.